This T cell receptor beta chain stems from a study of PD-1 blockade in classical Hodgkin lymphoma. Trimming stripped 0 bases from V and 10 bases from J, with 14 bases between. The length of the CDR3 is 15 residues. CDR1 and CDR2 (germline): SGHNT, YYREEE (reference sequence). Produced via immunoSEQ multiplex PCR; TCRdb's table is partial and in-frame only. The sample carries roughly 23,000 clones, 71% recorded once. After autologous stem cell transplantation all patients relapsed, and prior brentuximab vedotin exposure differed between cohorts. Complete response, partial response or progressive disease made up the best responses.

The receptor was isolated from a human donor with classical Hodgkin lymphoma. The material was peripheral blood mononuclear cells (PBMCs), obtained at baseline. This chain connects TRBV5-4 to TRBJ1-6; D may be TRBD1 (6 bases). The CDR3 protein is CASSLGVAGESPLHF. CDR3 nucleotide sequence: TGTGCCAGCAGCTTGGGGGTGGCAGGGGAATCACCCCTCCACTTT.